These T cell receptor beta chains were read from a single sample in a study of shared clonotypes between healthy human individuals. This table comes from immunoSEQ multiplex PCR, and its TCRdb copy is limited to in-frame clones, with some not included. Altogether under 750,000 clones are present, approximately 72% being singletons, with the ten largest covering more than 1.5%. Sequenced material: memory CD4+ T cells sorted from blood. These receptors all come from a woman aged 25 to 39 in good health. The CDR3 runs from the conserved cysteine through the conserved F or W. The D gene is left open where the match is weak. A row's size may be missing; if present it is once, few, many or a size class.

v_call	j_call	d_call	clone_size	cdr3_nt	cdr3_aa
TRBV30	TRBJ2-3	TRBD2	few	TGTGCCAGAGCTAGCGGGAGATGGGGCACAGATACGCAGTATTTT	CARASGRWGTDTQYF
TRBV28	TRBJ1-2	-	-	TGTGCCAGCAGGGAGGACAGTCCCTATGGCTACACCTTC	CASREDSPYGYTF
TRBV5-1	TRBJ2-3	TRBD2	many	TGCGCCAGCGGACTAGCGGGAGTGTTCGCAGATACGCAGTATTTT	CASGLAGVFADTQYF
TRBV7-2	TRBJ2-7	-	-	TGTGCCAGCAGTCGAGACTCGAGGGGGTACGAGCAGTACTTC	CASSRDSRGYEQYF
TRBV18	TRBJ1-3	-	-	TGTGCCAGCTCACTTGTCCCAGACTCTGGAAACACCATATATTTT	CASSLVPDSGNTIYF
TRBV4-1	TRBJ2-1	TRBD2	-	TGCGCCAGCAGCCAGGGGGGACTAGCGGGGTCCTACAATGAGCAGTTCTTC	CASSQGGLAGSYNEQFF
TRBV7-9	TRBJ1-2	TRBD1	-	TGTGCCAGCACCACAGGGGGGGGAAACTATGGCTACACCTTC	CASTTGGGNYGYTF
TRBV11-2	TRBJ1-1	-	-	TGTGCCAGCAGCTCTTCTGGGGGGCACACTGAAGCTTTCTTT	CASSSSGGHTEAFF
TRBV6-1	TRBJ2-7	TRBD1	-	TGTGCCAGCCACCACAGGGGTACAAATTACGAGCAGTACTTC	CASHHRGTNYEQYF
TRBV28	TRBJ2-7	TRBD2	many	TGTGCCAGCAGTTCGATCCCCGGGACTAGCGCACAGTCCTACGAGCAGTACTTC	CASSSIPGTSAQSYEQYF
TRBV27	TRBJ1-4	TRBD1	-	TGTGCCAGCAGTCCGGGACAGCCTCCGAATGAAAAACTGTTTTTT	CASSPGQPPNEKLFF
TRBV18	TRBJ2-5	-	-	TGTGCCAGCTCACCACGGACAGAAGAGACCCAGTACTTC	CASSPRTEETQYF
TRBV19	TRBJ2-3	-	-	TGTGCCAGTAGTATTAGAAGGGGACTCACAGATACGCAGTATTTT	CASSIRRGLTDTQYF
TRBV5-1	TRBJ1-5	-	many	TGCGCCAGCAGCCAGGACAGTAGCAATCAGCCCCAGCATTTT	CASSQDSSNQPQHF
TRBV25-1	TRBJ2-7	TRBD1	-	TGTGCCAGCACCAACCGACAGGGAAACTCCTACGAGCAGTACTTC	CASTNRQGNSYEQYF
TRBV28	TRBJ1-4	TRBD1	-	TGTGCCAGCAGTGGGCAGGGGGGCTCTAATGAAAAACTGTTTTTT	CASSGQGGSNEKLFF
TRBV7-8	TRBJ2-5	TRBD2	once	TGTGCCAGCAGCTTGGGGGGACTAGCGGTTCAAGAGACCCAGTACTTC	CASSLGGLAVQETQYF
TRBV4-1	TRBJ2-3	-	-	TGCGCCAGCAGCCAAGAGATCAGGGGCGCAGATACGCAGTATTTT	CASSQEIRGADTQYF
TRBV7-2	TRBJ2-1	TRBD2	few	TGTGCCAGCAGCCAAGGGACTAGGTTGTACAATGAGCAGTTCTTC	CASSQGTRLYNEQFF
TRBV25-1	TRBJ2-3	TRBD1	-	TGTGCCAGCAGTGAGCGTCGACAGGGTTCCAGAGATACGCAGTATTTT	CASSERRQGSRDTQYF
TRBV10-3	TRBJ2-1	-	-	TGTGCCATCAGTGGAGATCCAAGCTCCTACAATGAGCAGTTCTTC	CAISGDPSSYNEQFF
TRBV27	TRBJ2-3	-	-	TGTGCCAGCAGTTTATCAGACGGCCCGGGGTATACGCAGTATTTT	CASSLSDGPGYTQYF
TRBV27	TRBJ2-5	TRBD2	few	TGTGCCAGCAGTCCTAGCGGGAGGAGAGAGACCCAGTACTTC	CASSPSGRRETQYF
TRBV19	TRBJ1-2	TRBD1	-	TGTGCCAGTAGGACCGGACAGGGTATTATTCGTGGCTATGGCTACACCTTC	CASRTGQGIIRGYGYTF
TRBV6-1	TRBJ2-7	TRBD2	-	TGTGCCAGCAGTGTTAGGGATGGGGATGTAGCGGGAGGGCTAAGATGGCGGTACTTC	CASSVRDGDVAGGLRWRYF
TRBV5-1	TRBJ1-2	-	-	TGCGCCAGCAGCTCCTCAGGGTCCCGCAACTATGGCTACACCTTC	CASSSSGSRNYGYTF
TRBV6-5	TRBJ2-5	TRBD2	-	TGTGCCAGCAGTGCGACTAGCGGGAGAGAGACCCAGTACTTC	CASSATSGRETQYF
TRBV9	TRBJ2-1	TRBD2	-	TGTGCCAGCAGCGTAGGTAGCGGGAGAGTCCATGAGCAGTTCTTC	CASSVGSGRVHEQFF
TRBV11-2	TRBJ1-4	-	-	TGTGCCAGCAGCTTCGCTCCGGGACACAATGAAAAACTGTTTTTT	CASSFAPGHNEKLFF
TRBV5-4	TRBJ2-7	-	-	TGTGCCAGCAGCCCCTTTGGGGCCTACGAGCAGTACTTC	CASSPFGAYEQYF
TRBV6-5	TRBJ1-2	-	-	TGTGCCAGCAGTTACTCAGGGGGCTATGGCTACACCTTC	CASSYSGGYGYTF
TRBV23-1	TRBJ1-5	-	-	TGCGCCAGCAGTCAATCGGTGCACGGTTATAGCAATCAGCCCCAGCATTTT	CASSQSVHGYSNQPQHF
TRBV19	TRBJ2-6	-	-	TGTGCCAGTAGTACCCACACAGGGCAGGCCAACTCTGGGGCCAACGTCCTGACTTTC	CASSTHTGQANSGANVLTF
TRBV28	TRBJ2-5	-	-	TGTGCCAGCAGTCCGGGACTTCCGGAGACCCAGTACTTC	CASSPGLPETQYF
TRBV7-9	TRBJ2-2	-	-	TGTGCCAGCCGAACGCACTCAGCGCCCGGGGAGCTGTTTTTT	CASRTHSAPGELFF
TRBV6-5	TRBJ2-7	-	-	TGTGCCGCAGACGATGGAGGACCCACGTCCGAGCAGTACTTC	CAADDGGPTSEQYF
TRBV5-6	TRBJ2-7	-	-	TGTGCCAGCAGCCGCGGGACAGATACCTACGAGCAGTACTTC	CASSRGTDTYEQYF
TRBV11-2	TRBJ2-5	-	-	TGTGCCAGCAGCCCCCATAGGCAAGAGACCCAGTACTTC	CASSPHRQETQYF
TRBV6-6	TRBJ2-3	-	-	TGTGCCAGCAGGCCCCCTAGCACAGATACGCAGTATTTT	CASRPPSTDTQYF
TRBV21-1	TRBJ2-7	-	-	TGTGCCAGCAGCAAGGGGACTAGCGGGGTTCGTATGAAGCAGTACTTC	CASSKGTSGVRMKQYF
TRBV9	TRBJ2-3	TRBD2	-	TGTGCCAGCAGCTCGCGGACTAGCGGTTACACAGATACGCAGTATTTT	CASSSRTSGYTDTQYF
TRBV2	TRBJ1-2	-	-	TGTGCCAGCAGTGAAAGGACAGCTAACTATGGCTACACCTTC	CASSERTANYGYTF
TRBV15	TRBJ2-1	TRBD2	-	TGTGCCACCAGTGGTGGGACTAGCGGGAGGATTGAGCAGTTCTTC	CATSGGTSGRIEQFF
TRBV5-4	TRBJ1-2	-	-	TGTGCCAGCAGCTTGGACGGGGAGGGCTATGGCTACACCTTC	CASSLDGEGYGYTF
TRBV5-1	TRBJ1-1	-	-	TGCGCCAGCAGCTTGGTGGGGGGCACTCAGGAGATTGAAGCTTTCTTT	CASSLVGGTQEIEAFF
TRBV9	TRBJ1-2	-	-	TGTGCCAGCAGCGCCATATCCGAGTCGTCAGTTCTAGGCTACACCTTC	CASSAISESSVLGYTF
TRBV18	TRBJ2-3	TRBD2	-	TGTGCCAGCTCACCACCGAATAGCGGGGGTAGCACAGATACGCAGTATTTT	CASSPPNSGGSTDTQYF
TRBV7-4	TRBJ2-2	TRBD2	-	TGTGCCAGCAGCTTAACGTCTGGGACTAGATTTTCCGGGGAGCTGTTTTTT	CASSLTSGTRFSGELFF
TRBV6-1	TRBJ1-1	TRBD1	-	TGTGCCAGCAGGGGTTACACAGGGGCGTACACTGAAGCTTTCTTT	CASRGYTGAYTEAFF
TRBV28	TRBJ2-1	-	-	TGTGCCAGCAGACTTGGGGGAGTACCCTACAATGAGCAGTTCTTC	CASRLGGVPYNEQFF
TRBV5-1	TRBJ2-5	TRBD2	-	TGCGCCAGCAGCTTGGCCCTAGCGGGGTTTCAAGAGACCCAGTACTTC	CASSLALAGFQETQYF
TRBV13	TRBJ1-2	-	-	TGTGCCAGCAGCTTAGGAGGTCCCTATGGCTACACCTTC	CASSLGGPYGYTF
TRBV18	TRBJ2-7	-	-	TGTGCCAGCTCACCACGACTTGGGGACGGAGTCTACGAGCAGTACTTC	CASSPRLGDGVYEQYF